This T cell receptor (beta chain) was identified during a study of CD8+ T cells in alopecia areata. Findings and limits, study-wide: Significant decreases in scalp clonality and expanded CD8+ clones followed tofacitinib treatment. The presence of one nonresponder keeps the tie between baseline CD8+ expansion and response uncertain. Persistence in scalp and blood during tofacitinib was observed for many expanded lesional clones.

The treatment was: oral pan-JAK inhibitor, 5-10 mg twice daily. With respect to this clone: The target antigen is unknown.

As the sequencing template, cDNA was produced by extracting RNA and reverse transcribing it. Sequencing was performed with immunoSEQ multiplex PCR; in TCRdb, only in-frame clones are kept and a portion is missing. The sample shows under 250,000 clones, 66% of them seen only once. CDR3 length: 15 amino acids. Germline V gives CDR1 SNHLY, CDR2 FYNNEI. V was pared by 2 bases and J by 5 bases, with 4 bases of the junction left unmatched. Sequenced here: CD4+ T cells sorted from blood, sampled at approximately week 42, from a patient treated with tofacitinib. This sequence joins TRBV2 and TRBJ2-2, with 8 bases lining up with TRBD2. This clonotype originated in a human donor with alopecia areata. The CDR3 here is CASSESGGATGELFF. CDR3 nucleotide sequence: TGTGCCAGCAGTGAATCCGGGGGGGCGACCGGGGAGCTGTTTTTT.